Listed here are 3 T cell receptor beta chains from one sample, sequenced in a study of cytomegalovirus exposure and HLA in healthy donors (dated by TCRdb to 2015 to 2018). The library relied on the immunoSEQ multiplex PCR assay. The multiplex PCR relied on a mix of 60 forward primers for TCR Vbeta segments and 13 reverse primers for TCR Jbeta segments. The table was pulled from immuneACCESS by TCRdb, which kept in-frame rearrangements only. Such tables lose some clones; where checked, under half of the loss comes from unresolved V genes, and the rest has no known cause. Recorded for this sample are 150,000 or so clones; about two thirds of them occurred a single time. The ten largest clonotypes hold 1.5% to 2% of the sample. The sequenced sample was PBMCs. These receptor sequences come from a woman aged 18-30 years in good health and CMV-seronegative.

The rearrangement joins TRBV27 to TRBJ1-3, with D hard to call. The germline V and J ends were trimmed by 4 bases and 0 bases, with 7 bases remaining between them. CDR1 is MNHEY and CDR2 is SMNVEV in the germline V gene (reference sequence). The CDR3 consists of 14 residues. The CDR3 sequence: CASSSSVSGNTIYF. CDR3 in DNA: TGTGCCAGCAGTTCGTCAGTCTCTGGAAACACCATATATTTT.

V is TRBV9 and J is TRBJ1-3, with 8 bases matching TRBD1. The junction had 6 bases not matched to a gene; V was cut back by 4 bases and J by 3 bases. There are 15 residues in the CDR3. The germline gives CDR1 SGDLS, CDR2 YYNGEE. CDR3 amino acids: CASSSDREYGNTIYF. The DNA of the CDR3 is TGTGCCAGCAGCTCGGACAGGGAATATGGAAACACCATATATTTT.

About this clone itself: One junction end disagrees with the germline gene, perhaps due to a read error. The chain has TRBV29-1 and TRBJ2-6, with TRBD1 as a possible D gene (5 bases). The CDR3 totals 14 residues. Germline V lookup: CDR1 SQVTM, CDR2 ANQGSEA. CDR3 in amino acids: CSVASGSGANGLTF. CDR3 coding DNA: TGCAGCGTTGCCTCTGGCTCTGGGGCCAACGGCCTGACTTTC.